This T cell receptor (beta chain) was sequenced for a study of blood T cell repertoires in COVID-19. On the study more broadly: Some COVID-19 samples were acute and others convalescent; all came from the United States, Italy and Spain. Nucleic acid was either cDNA or gDNA, and it came from T cells, B-cell-depleted T cells, or PBMCs.

The assay was immunoSEQ multiplex PCR, and TCRdb's table has in-frame clones only and misses some. This table has 200,000 or so clones, roughly 84% appearing once. Participants spanned ages about 18 to 100 years and resided in some 22 US areas. All recovered Cohort 3 donors got two negative PCRs, got clearance, or saw symptom resolution. The receptor was derived from a man aged 40-50 years who had recovered from COVID-19. The specimen was PBMCs or T cells enriched from blood (not recorded which).

The CDR3 nucleotides are TGTGCCAGCAGTCAACCGAAGGGGCTACACGTCCCCGTACGCAATGAGCAGTTCTTC. The encoded protein is CASSQPKGLHVPVRNEQFF. V gene TRBV7-9 combines with J gene TRBJ2-1, with TRBD1 as a possible D gene (5 bases). V lost 6 bases, J lost 6 bases, and 30 bases lay in between. The V gene's germline CDR1 is SEHNR and CDR2 FQNEAQ (reference sequence). There are 19 residues in the CDR3.